This T cell receptor beta chain was retrieved from a study of blood T cells in healthy people across ages. A second PCR, run for about 6 to 12 cycles, used a sample-barcoded 5' primer plus a J-beta primer mix. All cDNA molecules were each tagged by a template-switch adaptor with 12 random nucleotides. Each CDR3 protein gets one entry after TCRdb re-called the 5' RACE reads with MiXCR. Of about 1.4 million distinct CDR3 sequences in the sample, roughly 60% were seen once. Per the germline V gene, CDR1 is DFQATT and CDR2 is SNEGSKA (reference sequence). The CDR3 spans 18 residues. V trimming: 2 bases; J trimming: 4 bases; junction bases outside the gene matches: 16.

Sample: blood. This TCR was recovered from a man between 18 and 29 years old in good health. The J gene is TRBJ2-1, the V gene TRBV20-1, with 8 bases identical to TRBD2. In DNA form, the CDR3 reads TGCAGTGCTAGATCCCCCCTTCTCAGCGGGGGACTATACAATGAGCAGTTCTTC. Protein: CSARSPLLSGGLYNEQFF.